Below, one T cell receptor beta chain is given with its context. The antigen is unknown. V dropped 6 bases and J dropped 3 bases, with 26 bases sitting between them. CDR3 length: 18 residues. The germline gives CDR1 SGHVS, CDR2 FNYEAQ. This sample is part of a study of response to subunit inactivated influenza vaccine. TCRdb analysed the RT-PCR reads with MiXCR anew, one entry per CDR3 protein. The sample includes 450,000 to 550,000 distinct CDR3 sequences, approximately 24% of them seen just once. Study results and caveats: Each seasonal influenza vaccination recruits few new T cells, the authors suggested.

This clonotype was sampled from a middle-aged man who received an inactivated influenza vaccine. This rearrangement joins TRBV7-6 to TRBJ1-1; no definite D call. The sequencing here drew on CD4+ T cells sorted from PBMCs, taken about 5 days after vaccination. CDR3 bases: TGTGCCAGCAGTTCCAATACCGGGAGGCAGTCCGTGGACACTGAAGCTTTCTTT. It is translated as CASSSNTGRQSVDTEAFF.